This T cell receptor (beta chain) was documented in a study of somatic mutations in cytotoxic T cells in rheumatoid arthritis. Study-wide results and caveats: Clonality measured in CD8+ T cells did not differ significantly between rheumatoid arthritis patients and age-matched healthy controls.

On this clone: The target antigen is unknown.

Clones were sequenced by immunoSEQ multiplex PCR, and TCRdb holds only the in-frame ones, with some missing. The table includes about 16,000 clones, 78% detected once. Germline CDR1 and CDR2: SQVTM and ANQGSEA. This CDR3 contains 14 residues. J was trimmed by 5 bases and V by 5 bases; bases with no gene match: 5. Specimen: CD8+ T cells sorted from blood. The TCR originated in an adult with rheumatoid arthritis. The V call is TRBV29-1, the J call TRBJ2-5, with 13 bases lining up with TRBD2. CDR3 sequence: CSVYGLAGVETQYF. Here the CDR3 DNA reads TGCAGCGTTTACGGACTAGCGGGGGTGGAGACCCAGTACTTC.